The 14 T cell receptor beta chains reported below all come from one sample, sequenced in a study of regulatory T cells in long-lasting Graves disease. Time point described: persistent/refractory GD, antithyroid drugs over 5 years with positive TRAb. PBMC-extracted RNA yielded the TCR library. Building of the TCR beta libraries involved iRepertoire HTBI primers and Arm-PCR of CDR3 regions. TCRdb passed the multiplex PCR reads through MiXCR, listing each CDR3 protein once. The sample lists about 660,000 distinct CDR3 sequences; 30% were seen once. The source material was peripheral blood mononuclear cells (PBMCs), sampled when the disease was refractory, from a patient treated with antithyroid drugs. These receptors originate from a female donor with Graves disease.

This clonotype was observed a handful of times. The chain has TRBV20-1 and TRBJ2-5; D tentatively reads TRBD1 or TRBD2 (6 bases each). The CDR3 runs 13 residues. CDR1 is DFQATT, CDR2 SNEGSKA, per germline (reference sequence). V gave up 3 bases and J gave up 1 base, with 9 bases separating them. Here the CDR3 DNA reads TGCAGTGCTAGGGGGGGCTTCCAAGAGACCCAGTACTTC. It specifies CSARGGFQETQYF.

At least ten counts were recorded for this clonotype. The rearrangement links TRBV2 to TRBJ1-4; tentatively, D is TRBD1 (5 bases). Germline V lookup: CDR1 SNHLY, CDR2 FYNNEI. The CDR3 totals 13 residues. Trimming left V 5 bases short and J 8 bases short, with 12 bases between. CDR3 in amino acids: CASSSGMWEKLFF. Written as DNA, the CDR3 is TGTGCCAGCAGTTCAGGGATGTGGGAAAAACTGTTTTTT. The full variable domain, rest sourced from reference TRBV2 and TRBJ1-4, is EPEVTQTPSHQVTQMGQEVILRCVPISNHLYFYWYRQILGQKVEFLVSFYNNEISEKSEIFDDQFSVERPDGSNFTLKIRSTKLEDSAMYFCASSSGMWEKLFFGSGTQLSVL.

The chain links TRBV4-1 to TRBJ2-2; TRBD2 matches 11 bases. Germline CDR1 and CDR2: MGHRA and YSYEKL. CDR3 length: 16 amino acids. J gave up 9 bases and V 0 bases, and 6 bases lay outside the gene matches. The chain's CDR3 is CASSQESSGRYRELFF. DNA for the CDR3: TGCGCCAGCAGCCAAGAATCTAGCGGGAGGTACCGGGAGCTGTTTTTT.

V usage is TRBV5-1 and J usage is TRBJ1-1; a possible D gene is TRBD1 (5 bases). This CDR3 has 16 amino acids. Germline assignment: CDR1 SGHRS and CDR2 YFSETQ. V was shortened by 4 bases and J by 2 bases, with 18 bases between the two germline ends. The CDR3: CASSEGPLGRNTEAFF. The DNA for the CDR3 is TGCGCCAGCAGCGAGGGACCTCTCGGGCGCAACACTGAAGCTTTCTTT.

This clonotype was counted between two and nine times. The rearrangement links TRBV4-1 to TRBJ2-7; 12 bases align to TRBD1. Germline lookup yields CDR1 MGHRA and CDR2 YSYEKL. The CDR3 length is 18 residues. The ends lost 3 bases at V and 1 base at J; junction bases unmatched: 10. The CDR3 sequence: CASSQGTGGPGRSYEQYF. DNA of the CDR3: TGCGCCAGCAGCCAGGGGACAGGGGGCCCTGGGAGGTCCTACGAGCAGTACTTC.

This clonotype was counted a few times. The V gene is TRBV12-3 or TRBV12-4, the J gene TRBJ2-7, with a tentative D call TRBD1 (5 bases). The CDR3 loop spans 15 amino acids. V lost 6 bases to trimming and J lost 0 bases, with 15 bases between them. The DNA for the CDR3 is TGTGCCAGCAGCAACACAGGAGTAAACTCCTACGAGCAGTACTTC. Its translation: CASSNTGVNSYEQYF.

This clonotype was seen at least ten times. This chain uses TRBV6-1 with TRBJ1-1; D is undetermined. Per germline, CDR1 MNHNS and CDR2 SASEGT. Trimming took 6 bases from V and 8 from J, leaving 10 bases between them. CDR3 size: 11 residues. The CDR3 DNA is TGTGCCAGCAGGGACTCCTTAGAAGCTTTCTTT. It translates to CASRDSLEAFF.

This clonotype was seen repeatedly, ten times or more. V usage is TRBV5-1 and J usage is TRBJ1-4, with D unresolved. In germline, CDR1 is SGHRS, CDR2 YFSETQ. The CDR3 contains 14 residues. Trimming cost V 4 bases and J 2 bases, with 9 bases left between them. CDR3 coding DNA: TGCGCCAGCAGCCCTTCAGGCACTAATGAAAAACTGTTTTTT. It encodes CASSPSGTNEKLFF.

J is TRBJ1-1 and V is TRBV6-5; TRBD1 matches 7 bases. The trim removed 3 bases at V and 5 bases at J, leaving 6 bases unmatched. The CDR3 contains 14 residues. Germline V gene sequence: CDR1 MNHEY, CDR2 SVGAGI. The CDR3 DNA reads as TGTGCCAGCAGTTATCGACAGGGAATGACTGAAGCTTTCTTT. This gives the protein CASSYRQGMTEAFF.

The chain has TRBV19 and TRBJ1-5; no firm D call. Germline V gene sequence: CDR1 LNHDA, CDR2 SQIVND (reference sequence). The CDR3 runs 11 residues. The CDR3 loop is CKEHQHQPQHF. The CDR3 region has the DNA TGTAAGGAACACCAGCATCAGCCCCAGCATTTT.

The chain employs TRBV7-2 and TRBJ2-7, with no clear D. With 4 bases removed from V and 7 bases from J, the gap between germline ends came to 20 bases. This CDR3 has 15 amino acids. Germline V gene sequence: CDR1 SGHTA, CDR2 FQGNSA. The CDR3 DNA is TGTGCCAGCAGCTCCATCCCCCGCAGCGCGCGGGAGCAGTACTTC. Its translation: CASSSIPRSAREQYF.

The CDR3 nucleotides read TGTGCCAGCAGCCAAGAAGGGACCTCGGGCGGCTACACCTTC. Protein: CASSQEGTSGGYTF. The V call is TRBV3-1, the J call TRBJ1-2, with a tentative D call TRBD1 (5 bases). Germline V gene sequence: CDR1 LGHDT, CDR2 YNNKEL (reference sequence). The V gene lost 0 bases and the J gene lost 8 bases, with 13 bases spanning the gap. The CDR3 sequence is 14 residues long.

This chain connects TRBV15 to TRBJ1-4; TRBD1 is a possible D gene (5 bases). Germline V lookup: CDR1 LNHNV, CDR2 YYDKDF (reference sequence). Trimming cost V 5 bases and J 9 bases, with 22 bases left between them. The CDR3 is 16 residues long. CDR3 in amino acids: CATSELQAAGIKKLFF. Written as DNA, the CDR3 is TGTGCCACCAGCGAACTACAGGCAGCCGGGATTAAAAAACTGTTTTTT. Supplemented by reference TRBV15 and TRBJ1-4, the full variable domain reads DAMVIQNPRYQVTQFGKPVTLSCSQTLNHNVMYWYQQKSSQAPKLLFHYYDKDFNNEADTPDNFQSRRPNTSFCFLDIRSPGLGDTAMYLCATSELQAAGIKKLFFGSGTQLSVL.

This clonotype was detected only once. This sequence joins TRBV12-3 or TRBV12-4 and TRBJ2-5, with TRBD2 matching 10 bases. There are 15 residues in the CDR3. V shed 2 bases and J 8 bases; nucleotides not matched to a gene: 8. CDR3 sequence reads: CASSLLAGAQDTQYF. The CDR3 DNA is TGTGCCAGCAGTTTACTAGCGGGAGCTCAGGATACCCAGTACTTC.